Below, 13 T cell receptor beta chains from the same sample are listed, as sequenced in a study of graft-versus-host responses after intestinal transplantation. These receptors' antigens are unknown. TCRdb's copy holds only in-frame clones and misses some; the assay was immunoSEQ multiplex PCR. This sample has some 90,000 clones, with roughly 92% found just once. This material consisted of unstimulated CD4+ T cells sorted from spleen or lymph node cells, taken before intestinal transplant. These receptors came from a human donor who received an intestinal transplant.

The V call is TRBV2, the J call TRBJ2-3; possibly TRBD2 for D (6 bases). CDR3 length: 15 amino acids. Germline assignment: CDR1 SNHLY and CDR2 FYNNEI. V lost 8 bases to trimming and J lost 0 bases, with 15 bases between them. The CDR3 region has the DNA TGTGCCAGCCAACGAGCGGGCCCTAGCACAGATACGCAGTATTTT. It is translated as CASQRAGPSTDTQYF.

The chain links TRBV19 to TRBJ1-2, with no clear D. V shed 7 bases and J shed 1 base, with 7 bases lying between them. This CDR3 contains 12 residues. CDR1 LNHDA and CDR2 SQIVND come from the germline V gene (reference sequence). The DNA of the CDR3 is TGTGCCAGTATTCGGGGTAACTATGGCTACACCTTC. Protein: CASIRGNYGYTF.

This clone was seen once. The V call is TRBV13, the J call TRBJ2-3; TRBD2 is a possible D gene (6 bases). The CDR3 is 15 amino acids. Germline assignment: CDR1 PRHDT and CDR2 FYEKMQ (reference sequence). The V and J ends lost 5 bases and 2 bases respectively, with 14 bases between them. CDR3 in DNA: TGTGCCAGCAGCCTTAGAGCGGGCCCCACAGATACGCAGTATTTT. Protein: CASSLRAGPTDTQYF.

The chain couples TRBV5-1 to TRBJ1-6; TRBD1 aligns across 9 bases. The CDR3 is 15 amino acids. Germline V gives CDR1 SGHRS, CDR2 YFSETQ. The trim removed 5 bases at V and 5 bases at J, leaving 5 bases unmatched. CDR3 coding DNA: TGCGCCAGCAGTGGGACAGGGAGTCATAATTCACCCCTCCACTTT. Its protein product is CASSGTGSHNSPLHF. The entire variable domain, with the rest obtained from reference TRBV5-1 and TRBJ1-6, is as follows: KAGVTQTPRYLIKTRGQQVTLSCSPISGHRSVSWYQQTPGQGLQFLFEYFSETQRNKGNFPGRFSGRQFSNSRSEMNVSTLELGDSALYLCASSGTGSHNSPLHFGNGTRLTVT.

The CDR3 DNA follows: TGTGCCAGCAGCAGCCCTAGCGGGAGTTTTACCGGGGAGCTGTTTTTT. Protein: CASSSPSGSFTGELFF. This sequence joins TRBV5-8 and TRBJ2-2, with TRBD2 identical over 10 bases. The CDR3 has 16 amino acids. V lost 4 bases to trimming and J lost 5 bases; unmatched junction nucleotides: 8. Germline V lookup: CDR1 SGHTS, CDR2 YDEGEE.

V and J are TRBV18 and TRBJ2-3; D remains unclear. The CDR3 consists of 13 residues. Germline values: CDR1 KGHSH, CDR2 LQKENI. V lost 2 bases and J lost 4, with 7 bases in between. CDR3 residues: CASSPGVADTQYF. The CDR3 coding sequence is TGTGCCAGCTCACCAGGGGTGGCAGATACGCAGTATTTT.

The chain links TRBV6-6 to TRBJ1-4; no definite D call. Trimming pared 7 bases from V and 4 bases from J, leaving 7 bases between. The CDR3 contains 12 residues. From germline, CDR1 is MNHNY and CDR2 SVGAGI (reference sequence). CDR3 nucleotide sequence: TGTGCCAGCAACAGAGATAATGAAAAACTGTTTTTT. It translates to CASNRDNEKLFF.

The rearrangement joins TRBV11-2 to TRBJ1-2, with D maybe TRBD1 (5 bases). Germline V CDR1 and CDR2: SGHAT, FQNNGV. The CDR3 has 13 amino acids. V lost 5 bases and J 4 bases, leaving 11 bases between the germline ends. CDR3 bases: TGTGCCAGCAGCCGCCCGACAGTCTATGGCTACACCTTC. As protein: CASSRPTVYGYTF.

V and J are TRBV29-1 and TRBJ2-4; D tentatively reads TRBD1 or TRBD2 (5 bases each). V was clipped by 7 bases and J by 4 bases, with 11 bases between them. Germline V gene sequence: CDR1 SQVTM, CDR2 ANQGSEA. The CDR3 sequence is 12 residues long. The CDR3 coding sequence is TGCAGCGCCTCGGGACCTAAAAACATTCAGTACTTC. Translation gives CSASGPKNIQYF.

This clone was recorded once. The chain recombines TRBV18 with TRBJ2-5, with D possibly matching TRBD2 (6 bases). Deletions cut 6 bases from V and 1 base from J, with 12 bases between. In germline, CDR1 is KGHSH, CDR2 LQKENI. This CDR3 region has 14 residues. The CDR3 DNA follows: TGTGCCAGCTCCCCCGGGAGAAGCCAAGAGACCCAGTACTTC. It yields the protein CASSPGRSQETQYF.

The rearrangement links TRBV19 to TRBJ2-2, with 12 bases fitting TRBD2. The CDR3 has 17 amino acids. Germline assignment: CDR1 LNHDA and CDR2 SQIVND (reference sequence). V shed 3 bases and J 1 base; nucleotides not matched to a gene: 3. For the CDR3, the DNA is TGTGCCAGTAGTATTCTAGCGGGAGGGAAGAACACCGGGGAGCTGTTTTTT. Encoded protein: CASSILAGGKNTGELFF.

The CDR3 nucleotides read TGTGCCACCGAGGGACTAGGGAACACTGAAGCTTTCTTT. Protein product: CATEGLGNTEAFF. The chain employs TRBV15 and TRBJ1-1, with a possible D match to TRBD1 (5 bases). V was trimmed by 8 bases and J by 1 base, leaving 11 bases between them. CDR1 is LNHNV and CDR2 is YYDKDF in the germline V gene (reference sequence). This CDR3 spans 13 amino acids.

V usage is TRBV19 and J usage is TRBJ2-3; TRBD2 matches 8 bases. The CDR3 totals 15 residues. Trimming at V came to 10 bases and at J to 3 bases, leaving 12 bases not matched to a gene. Germline V gives CDR1 LNHDA, CDR2 SQIVND (reference sequence). The CDR3, as DNA: TGTGCCACCTCAGGCGGCGGGAGGCTGACAGATACGCAGTATTTT. As protein: CATSGGGRLTDTQYF.